This T cell receptor beta chain was identified during a study of tumor-infiltrating lymphocytes in primary liver carcinoma. Both RNA and DNA were isolated together from around 20-30 mg of bulk tissue that had not been sorted. The CDR3 has 14 residues. CDR1 MDHEN and CDR2 SYDVKM come from the germline V gene. After removal of 5 bases from V and 7 bases from J, the junction contained 8 bases not matched to a gene. This clonotype appeared many times. Researchers generated TCR beta cDNA from about 530 ng of total RNA, relying on a constant-region primer. A slightly modified ARM-PCR protocol with three nested multiplex PCR rounds produced these TCR beta libraries. Researchers ran the first two PCR rounds for roughly 11 cycles each with TRBV1-TRBV30 forward primers and a C-beta reverse primer. TCRdb used MiXCR to reprocess the multiplex PCR reads, holding one entry per CDR3 protein. The repertoire holds about 100,000 distinct CDR3 sequences, with around 66% as singletons.

V gene TRBV28 combines with J gene TRBJ1-5; 7 bases agree with TRBD1. The source is a woman in her fifties or sixties with primary liver carcinoma and hepatitis B virus infection. Input material: liver tumor tissue from sampling region 2. The subset is: tumor region T2, inferior pole. This CDR3 reads CASSPLAGGQPQHF. The DNA of the CDR3 is TGTGCCAGCAGTCCTCTGGCAGGGGGACAGCCCCAGCATTTT. Variable domain in full (rest from reference TRBV28 and TRBJ1-5): DVKVTQSSRYLVKRTGEKVFLECVQDMDHENMFWYRQDPGLGLRLIYFSYDVKMKEKGDIPEGYSVSREKKERFSLILESASTNQTSMYLCASSPLAGGQPQHFGDGTRLSIL.